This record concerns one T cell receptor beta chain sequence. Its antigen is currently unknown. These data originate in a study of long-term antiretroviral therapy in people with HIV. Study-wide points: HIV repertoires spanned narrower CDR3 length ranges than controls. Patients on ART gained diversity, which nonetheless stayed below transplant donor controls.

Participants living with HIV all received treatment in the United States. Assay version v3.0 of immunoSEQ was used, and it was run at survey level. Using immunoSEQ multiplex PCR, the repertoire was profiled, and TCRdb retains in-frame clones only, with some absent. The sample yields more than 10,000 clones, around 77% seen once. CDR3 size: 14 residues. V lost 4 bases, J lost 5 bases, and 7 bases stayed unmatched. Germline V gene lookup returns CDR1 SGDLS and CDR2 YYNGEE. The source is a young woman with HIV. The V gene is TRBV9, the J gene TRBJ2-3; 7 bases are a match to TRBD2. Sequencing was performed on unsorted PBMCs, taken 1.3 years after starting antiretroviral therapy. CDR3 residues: CASSSGGSGDTQYF. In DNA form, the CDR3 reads TGTGCCAGCAGCTCCGGGGGGTCCGGAGATACGCAGTATTTT.